Detailed here is one T cell receptor beta chain. Naive CD8 cells were CD45RO-negative, positively selected for CCR7, excluding terminally differentiated effector memory CD45RA+ cells. These data come from a study of shared clonotypes between healthy human individuals. On the study more broadly: Each donor contributed plates that comprised three CD4 naive, three CD4 memory, two CD8 naive and one CD8 memory.

The CDR3 runs 12 residues. The V gene lost 0 bases and the J gene lost 5 bases, with 3 bases spanning the gap. The germline V gene encodes CDR1 SGHDT and CDR2 YYEEEE. TCRdb's table, derived via immunoSEQ multiplex PCR, lists solely in-frame clones and lacks some. The table shows under 700,000 clones, with around 95% occurring only once. The clonotype originates from a woman younger than 45 in good health. The gene calls are TRBV5-6 and TRBJ2-1; D gene unclear. Material for sequencing was naive CD8+ T cells sorted from blood. The CDR3 loop reads CASSLEHNEQFF. Written as DNA, the CDR3 is TGTGCCAGCAGCTTGGAGCACAATGAGCAGTTCTTC.